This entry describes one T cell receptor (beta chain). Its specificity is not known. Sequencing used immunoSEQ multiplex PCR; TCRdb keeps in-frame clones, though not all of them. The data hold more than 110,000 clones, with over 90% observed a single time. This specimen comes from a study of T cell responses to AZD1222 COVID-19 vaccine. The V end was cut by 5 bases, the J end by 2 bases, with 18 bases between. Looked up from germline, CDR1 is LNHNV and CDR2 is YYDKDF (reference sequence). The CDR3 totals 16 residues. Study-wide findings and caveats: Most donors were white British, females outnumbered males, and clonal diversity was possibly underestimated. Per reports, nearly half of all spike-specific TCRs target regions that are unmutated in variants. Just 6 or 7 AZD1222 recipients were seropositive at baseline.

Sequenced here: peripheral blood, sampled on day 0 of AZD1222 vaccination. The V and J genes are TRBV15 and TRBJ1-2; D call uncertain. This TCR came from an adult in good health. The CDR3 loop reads CATSLSREADNYGYTF. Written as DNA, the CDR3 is TGTGCCACCAGCTTATCCCGGGAGGCAGACAACTATGGCTACACCTTC.